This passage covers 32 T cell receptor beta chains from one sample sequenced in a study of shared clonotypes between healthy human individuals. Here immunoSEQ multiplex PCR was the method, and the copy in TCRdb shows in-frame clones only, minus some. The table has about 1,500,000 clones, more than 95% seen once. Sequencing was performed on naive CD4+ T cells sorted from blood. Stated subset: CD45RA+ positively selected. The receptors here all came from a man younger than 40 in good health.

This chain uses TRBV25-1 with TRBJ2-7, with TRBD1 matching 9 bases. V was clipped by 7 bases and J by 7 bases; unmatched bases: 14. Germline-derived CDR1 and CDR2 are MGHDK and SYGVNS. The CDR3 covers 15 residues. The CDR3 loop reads CASTSRGQGRGEQYF. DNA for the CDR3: TGTGCCAGCACCTCAAGGGGACAGGGTCGTGGGGAGCAGTACTTC.

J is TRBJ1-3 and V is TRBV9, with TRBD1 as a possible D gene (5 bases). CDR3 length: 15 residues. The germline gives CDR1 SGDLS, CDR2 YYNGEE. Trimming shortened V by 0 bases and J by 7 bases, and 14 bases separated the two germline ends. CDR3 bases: TGTGCCAGCAGCGTAGTAGCAGGTTGGGGGAACACCATATATTTT. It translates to CASSVVAGWGNTIYF.

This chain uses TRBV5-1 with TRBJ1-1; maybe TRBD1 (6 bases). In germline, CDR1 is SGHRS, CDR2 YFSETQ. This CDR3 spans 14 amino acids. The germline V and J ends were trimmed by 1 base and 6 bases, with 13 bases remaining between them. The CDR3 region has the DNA TGCGCCAGCAGCTTGCCCTCCTCAGGGGCTGAAGCTTTCTTT. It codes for CASSLPSSGAEAFF.

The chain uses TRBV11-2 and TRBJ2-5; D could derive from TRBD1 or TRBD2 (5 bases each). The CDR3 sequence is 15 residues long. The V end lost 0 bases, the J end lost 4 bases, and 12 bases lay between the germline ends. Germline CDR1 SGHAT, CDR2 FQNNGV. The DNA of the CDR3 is TGTGCCAGCAGCTTAGAAGGGACGGCGGGAGAGACCCAGTACTTC. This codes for CASSLEGTAGETQYF. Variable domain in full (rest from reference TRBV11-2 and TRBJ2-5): EAGVAQSPRYKIIEKRQSVAFWCNPISGHATLYWYQQILGQGPKLLIQFQNNGVVDDSQLPKDRFSAERLKGVDSTLKIQPAKLEDSAVYLCASSLEGTAGETQYFGPGTRLLVL.

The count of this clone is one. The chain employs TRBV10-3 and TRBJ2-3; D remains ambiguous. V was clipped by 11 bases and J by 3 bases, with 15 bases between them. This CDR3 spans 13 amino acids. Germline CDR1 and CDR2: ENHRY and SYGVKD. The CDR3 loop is CAFFQFRTDTQYF. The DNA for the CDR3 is TGTGCCTTCTTTCAATTCCGGACAGATACGCAGTATTTT.

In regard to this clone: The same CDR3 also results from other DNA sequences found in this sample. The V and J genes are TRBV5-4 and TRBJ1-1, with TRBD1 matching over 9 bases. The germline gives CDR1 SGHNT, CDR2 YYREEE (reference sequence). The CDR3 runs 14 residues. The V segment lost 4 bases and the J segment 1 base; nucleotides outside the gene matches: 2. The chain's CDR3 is CASSLDRGNTEAFF. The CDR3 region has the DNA TGTGCCAGCAGCCTGGACAGGGGGAACACTGAAGCTTTCTTT.

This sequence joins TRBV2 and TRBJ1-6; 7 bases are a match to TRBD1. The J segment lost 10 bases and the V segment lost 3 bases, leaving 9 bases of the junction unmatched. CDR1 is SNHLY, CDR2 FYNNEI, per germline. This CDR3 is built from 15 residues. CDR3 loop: CASSESGQVFSPLHF. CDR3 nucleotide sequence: TGTGCCAGCAGTGAGTCCGGACAGGTTTTCTCACCCCTCCACTTT.

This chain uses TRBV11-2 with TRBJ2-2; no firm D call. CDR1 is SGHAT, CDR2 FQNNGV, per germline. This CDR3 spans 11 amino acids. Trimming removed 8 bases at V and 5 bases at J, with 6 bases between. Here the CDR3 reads CASGTTGELFF. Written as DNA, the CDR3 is TGTGCCAGCGGAACAACCGGGGAGCTGTTTTTT.

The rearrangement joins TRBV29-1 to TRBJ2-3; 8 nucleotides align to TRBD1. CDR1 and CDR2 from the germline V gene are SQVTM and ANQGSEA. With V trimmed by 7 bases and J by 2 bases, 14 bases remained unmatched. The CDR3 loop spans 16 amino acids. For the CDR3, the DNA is TGCAGCGCCCTGGGTCTGGTGGACAGGGCCACAGATACGCAGTATTTT. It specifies CSALGLVDRATDTQYF.

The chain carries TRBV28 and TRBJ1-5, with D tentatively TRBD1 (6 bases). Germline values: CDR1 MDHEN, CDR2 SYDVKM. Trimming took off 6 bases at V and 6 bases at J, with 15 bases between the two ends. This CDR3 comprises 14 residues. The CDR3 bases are TGTGCCAGCAGAGGACAGATGGGGACTCAGCCCCAGCATTTT. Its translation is CASRGQMGTQPQHF.

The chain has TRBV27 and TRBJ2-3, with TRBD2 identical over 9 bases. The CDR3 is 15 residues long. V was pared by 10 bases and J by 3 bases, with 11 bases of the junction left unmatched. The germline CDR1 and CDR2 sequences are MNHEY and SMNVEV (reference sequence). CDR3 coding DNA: TGTGCCACCCAAGCCAAGCGGGAGGCGACAGATACGCAGTATTTT. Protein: CATQAKREATDTQYF.

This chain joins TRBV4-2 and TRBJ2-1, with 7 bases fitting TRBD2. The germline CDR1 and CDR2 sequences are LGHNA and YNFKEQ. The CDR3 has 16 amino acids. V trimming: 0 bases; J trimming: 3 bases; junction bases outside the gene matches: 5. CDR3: CASSQDIQRGYNEQFF. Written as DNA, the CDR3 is TGTGCCAGCAGCCAAGATATCCAGCGGGGCTACAATGAGCAGTTCTTC.

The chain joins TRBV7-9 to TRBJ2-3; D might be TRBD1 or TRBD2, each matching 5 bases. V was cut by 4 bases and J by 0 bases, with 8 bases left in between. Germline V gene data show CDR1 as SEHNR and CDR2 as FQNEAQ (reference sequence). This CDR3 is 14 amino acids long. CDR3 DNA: TGTGCCAGCAGCTGGGACCGCAGCACAGATACGCAGTATTTT. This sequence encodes CASSWDRSTDTQYF.

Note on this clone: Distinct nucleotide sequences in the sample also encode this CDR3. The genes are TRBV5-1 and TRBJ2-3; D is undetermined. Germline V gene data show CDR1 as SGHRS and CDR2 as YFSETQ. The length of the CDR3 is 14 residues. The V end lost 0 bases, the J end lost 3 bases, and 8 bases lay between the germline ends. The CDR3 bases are TGCGCCAGCAGCTTGGCCGGCTTTACAGATACGCAGTATTTT. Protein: CASSLAGFTDTQYF.

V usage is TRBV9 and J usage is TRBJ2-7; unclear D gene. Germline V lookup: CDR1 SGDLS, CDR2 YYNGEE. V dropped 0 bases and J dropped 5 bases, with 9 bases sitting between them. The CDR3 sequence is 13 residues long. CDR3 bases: TGTGCCAGCAGCGTAGGAGTTGTCCACGAGCAGTACTTC. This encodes CASSVGVVHEQYF.

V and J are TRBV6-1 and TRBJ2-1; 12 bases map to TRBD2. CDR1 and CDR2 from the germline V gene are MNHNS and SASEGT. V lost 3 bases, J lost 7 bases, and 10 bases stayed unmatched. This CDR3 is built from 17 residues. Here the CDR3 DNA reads TGTGCCAGCAGTGATTTGAGGTTTACTAGCGGGAGGAATGAGCAGTTCTTC. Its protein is CASSDLRFTSGRNEQFF.

Written as DNA, the CDR3 is TGTGCCAGCGGGAGGGCTCGGTACGAGCAGTACTTC. Translating gives CASGRARYEQYF. The gene calls are TRBV9 and TRBJ2-7, with 7 bases matching TRBD2. V lost 7 bases, J lost 4 bases, and 5 bases stayed unmatched. Germline CDR1 and CDR2: SGDLS and YYNGEE. The CDR3 runs 12 residues.

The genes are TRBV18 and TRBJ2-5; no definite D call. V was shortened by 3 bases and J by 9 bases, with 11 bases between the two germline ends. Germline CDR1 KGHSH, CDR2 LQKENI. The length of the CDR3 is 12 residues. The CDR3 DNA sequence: TGTGCCAGCTCACCTCTAGGATGGTCCCAGTACTTC. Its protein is CASSPLGWSQYF.

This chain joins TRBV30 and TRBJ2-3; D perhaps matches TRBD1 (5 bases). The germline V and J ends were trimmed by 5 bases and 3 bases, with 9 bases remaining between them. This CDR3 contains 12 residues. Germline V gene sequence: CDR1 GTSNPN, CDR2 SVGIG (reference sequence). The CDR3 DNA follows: TGTGCCTGGTCCAGGACAACAGATACGCAGTATTTT. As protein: CAWSRTTDTQYF.

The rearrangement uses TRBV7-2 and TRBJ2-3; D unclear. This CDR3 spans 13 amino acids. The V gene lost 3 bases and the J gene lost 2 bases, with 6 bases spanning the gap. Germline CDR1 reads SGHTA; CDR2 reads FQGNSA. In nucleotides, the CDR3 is TGTGCCAGCAGCTTCAGCTTCACAGATACGCAGTATTTT. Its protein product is CASSFSFTDTQYF. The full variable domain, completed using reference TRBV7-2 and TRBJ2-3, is GAGVSQSPSNKVTEKGKDVELRCDPISGHTALYWYRQSLGQGLEFLIYFQGNSAPDKSGLPSDRFSAERTGGSVSTLTIQRTQQEDSAVYLCASSFSFTDTQYFGPGTRLTVL.

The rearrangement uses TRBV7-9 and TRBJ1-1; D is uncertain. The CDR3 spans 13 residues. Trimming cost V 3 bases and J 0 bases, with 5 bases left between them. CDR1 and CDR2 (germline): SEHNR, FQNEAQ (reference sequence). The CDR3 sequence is CASSFQVNTEAFF. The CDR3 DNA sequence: TGTGCCAGCAGCTTTCAGGTGAACACTGAAGCTTTCTTT.

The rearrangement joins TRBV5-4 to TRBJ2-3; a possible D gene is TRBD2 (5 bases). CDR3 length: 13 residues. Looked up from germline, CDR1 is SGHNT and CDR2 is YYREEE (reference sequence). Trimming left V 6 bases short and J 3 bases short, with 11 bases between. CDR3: CASTFGETDTQYF. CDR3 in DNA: TGTGCCAGCACATTCGGGGAGACAGATACGCAGTATTTT.

CDR3 protein: CASSSQPPDEQFF. The CDR3 bases are TGTGCCAGCAGCTCCCAGCCCCCTGATGAGCAGTTCTTC. The rearrangement links TRBV7-6 to TRBJ2-1; D is undetermined. This CDR3 contains 13 residues. The V and J ends lost 4 bases and 8 bases respectively, with 12 bases between them. Germline assignment: CDR1 SGHVS and CDR2 FNYEAQ.

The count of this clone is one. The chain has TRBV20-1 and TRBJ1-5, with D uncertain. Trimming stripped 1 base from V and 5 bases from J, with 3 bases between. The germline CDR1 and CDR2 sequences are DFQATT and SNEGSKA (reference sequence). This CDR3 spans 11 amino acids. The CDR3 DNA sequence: TGCAGTGCTAGAGTCGATCAGCCCCAGCATTTT. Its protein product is CSARVDQPQHF.

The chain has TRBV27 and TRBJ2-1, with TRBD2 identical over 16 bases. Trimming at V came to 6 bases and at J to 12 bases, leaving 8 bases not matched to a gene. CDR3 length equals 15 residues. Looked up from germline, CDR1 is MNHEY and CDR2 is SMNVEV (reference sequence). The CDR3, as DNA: TGTGCCAGCAGCCCGGGACTAGCGGGAGGGCCGGGGCAGTTCTTC. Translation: CASSPGLAGGPGQFF.

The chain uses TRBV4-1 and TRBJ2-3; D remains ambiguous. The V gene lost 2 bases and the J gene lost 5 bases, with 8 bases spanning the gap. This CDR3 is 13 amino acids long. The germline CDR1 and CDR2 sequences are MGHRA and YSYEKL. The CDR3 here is CASSQSWRDTQYF. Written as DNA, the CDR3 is TGCGCCAGCAGCCAAAGTTGGAGAGATACGCAGTATTTT.

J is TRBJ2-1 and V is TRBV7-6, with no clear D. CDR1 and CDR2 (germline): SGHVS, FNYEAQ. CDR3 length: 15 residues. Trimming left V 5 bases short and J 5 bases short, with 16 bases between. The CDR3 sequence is CASSHNGVGNNEQFF. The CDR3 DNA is TGTGCCAGCAGCCACAACGGAGTGGGTAACAATGAGCAGTTCTTC. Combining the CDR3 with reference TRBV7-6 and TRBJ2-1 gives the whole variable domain GAGVSQSPRYKVTKRGQDVALRCDPISGHVSLYWYRQALGQGPEFLTYFNYEAQQDKSGLPNDRFSAERPEGSISTLTIQRTEQRDSAMYRCASSHNGVGNNEQFFGPGTRLTVL.

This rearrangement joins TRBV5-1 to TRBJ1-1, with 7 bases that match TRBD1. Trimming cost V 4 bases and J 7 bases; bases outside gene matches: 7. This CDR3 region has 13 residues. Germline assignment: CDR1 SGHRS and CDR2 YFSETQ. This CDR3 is CASSPVGTVEAFF. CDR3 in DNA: TGCGCCAGCAGCCCCGTTGGGACAGTTGAAGCTTTCTTT.

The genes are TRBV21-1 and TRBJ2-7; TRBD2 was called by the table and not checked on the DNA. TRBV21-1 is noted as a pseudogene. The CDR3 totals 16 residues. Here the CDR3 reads CASSQWTSGTPYEQYF. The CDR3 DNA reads TGTGCCAGCAGCCAATGGACTAGCGGGACTCCCTACGAGCAGTACTTC.

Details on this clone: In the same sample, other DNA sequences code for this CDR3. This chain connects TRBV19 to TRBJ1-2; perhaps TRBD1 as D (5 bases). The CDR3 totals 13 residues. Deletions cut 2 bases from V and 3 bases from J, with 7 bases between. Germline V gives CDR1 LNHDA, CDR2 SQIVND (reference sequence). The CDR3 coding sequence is TGTGCCAGTAGTATACAGGGCGACTATGGCTACACCTTC. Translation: CASSIQGDYGYTF. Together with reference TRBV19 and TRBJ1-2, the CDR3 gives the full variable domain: DGGITQSPKYLFRKEGQNVTLSCEQNLNHDAMYWYRQDPGQGLRLIYYSQIVNDFQKGDIAEGYSVSREKKESFPLTVTSAQKNPTAFYLCASSIQGDYGYTFGSGTRLTVV.

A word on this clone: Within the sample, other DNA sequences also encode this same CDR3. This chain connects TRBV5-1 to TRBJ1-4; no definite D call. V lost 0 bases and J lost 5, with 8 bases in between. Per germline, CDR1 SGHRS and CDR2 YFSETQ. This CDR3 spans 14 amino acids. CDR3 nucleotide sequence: TGCGCCAGCAGCTTGGGACAACCCAATGAAAAACTGTTTTTT. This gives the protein CASSLGQPNEKLFF.

CDR3 region: CASSFPQETQYF. Written as DNA, the CDR3 is TGTGCCAGCAGTTTCCCCCAAGAGACCCAGTACTTC. V is TRBV6-6 and J is TRBJ2-5; D gene ambiguous. Germline-derived CDR1 and CDR2 are MNHNY and SVGAGI (reference sequence). This CDR3 contains 12 residues. The V end lost 4 bases, the J end lost 1 base, and 4 bases lay between the germline ends.